This T cell receptor (beta chain) was sequenced in a study of early T cells in non-severe SARS-CoV-2 infection. Whole-study context: With bulk RNA from unsorted whole blood as input, sequencing yielded unpaired chains.

Via MiXCR, TCRdb re-called the 5' RACE reads, giving one row per CDR3 protein. The sample records about 20,000 distinct CDR3 sequences, over 4% being singletons. The CDR3 consists of 16 residues. From germline, CDR1 is LNHDA and CDR2 SQIVND (reference sequence). The germline V and J ends were trimmed by 3 bases and 0 bases, with 12 bases remaining between them. V gene TRBV19 combines with J gene TRBJ1-3; D uncertain. This clonotype originated in an adult who was a healthcare worker with PCR-confirmed SARS-CoV-2 infection or an uninfected control (not recorded which). Material for sequencing was whole blood. Here the CDR3 reads CASSMLRTFSGNTIYF. The CDR3, as DNA: TGTGCCAGTAGTATGCTTCGTACGTTCTCTGGAAACACCATATATTTT.